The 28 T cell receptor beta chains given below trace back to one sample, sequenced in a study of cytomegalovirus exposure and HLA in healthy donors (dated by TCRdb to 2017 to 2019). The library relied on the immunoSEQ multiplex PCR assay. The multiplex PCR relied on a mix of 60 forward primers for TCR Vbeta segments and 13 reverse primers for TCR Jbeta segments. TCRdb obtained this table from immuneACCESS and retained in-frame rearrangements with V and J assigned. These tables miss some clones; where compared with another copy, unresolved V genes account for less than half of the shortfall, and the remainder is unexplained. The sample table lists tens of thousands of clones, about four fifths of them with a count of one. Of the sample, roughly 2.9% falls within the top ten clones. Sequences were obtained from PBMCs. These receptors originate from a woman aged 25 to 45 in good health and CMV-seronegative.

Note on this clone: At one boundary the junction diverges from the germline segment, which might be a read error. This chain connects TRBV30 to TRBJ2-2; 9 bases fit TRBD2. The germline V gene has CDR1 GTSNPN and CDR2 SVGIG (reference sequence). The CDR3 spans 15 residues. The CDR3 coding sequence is TGTGCCGGGAGAATCGGCGGGGGGGGGATCGGGGAGCTGTTTTTT. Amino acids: CAGRIGGGGIGELFF.

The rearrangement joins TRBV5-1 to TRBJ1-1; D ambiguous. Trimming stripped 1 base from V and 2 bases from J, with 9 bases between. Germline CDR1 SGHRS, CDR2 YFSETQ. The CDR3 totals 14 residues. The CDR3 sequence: CASSLRRFNTEAFF. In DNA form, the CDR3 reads TGCGCCAGCAGCTTGAGGAGGTTCAACACTGAAGCTTTCTTT.

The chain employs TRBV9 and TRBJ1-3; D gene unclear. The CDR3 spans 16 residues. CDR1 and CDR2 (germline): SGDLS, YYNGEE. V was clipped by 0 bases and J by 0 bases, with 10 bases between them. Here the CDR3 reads CASSVEYGSSGNTIYF. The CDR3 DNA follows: TGTGCCAGCAGCGTAGAGTATGGGAGCTCTGGAAACACCATATATTTT.

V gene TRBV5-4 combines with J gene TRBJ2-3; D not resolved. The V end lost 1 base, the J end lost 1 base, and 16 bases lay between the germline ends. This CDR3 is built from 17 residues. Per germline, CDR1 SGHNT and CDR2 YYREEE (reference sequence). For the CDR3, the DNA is TGTGCCAGCAGCTTGATGGCGGCAGCTAAGGGCACAGATACGCAGTATTTT. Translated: CASSLMAAAKGTDTQYF.

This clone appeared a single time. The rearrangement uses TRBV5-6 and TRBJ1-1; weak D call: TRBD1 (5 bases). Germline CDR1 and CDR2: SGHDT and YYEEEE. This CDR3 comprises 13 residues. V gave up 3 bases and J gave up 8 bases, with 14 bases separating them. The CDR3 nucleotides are TGTGCCAGCAGCTGGACCCGGACATTAGAAGCTTTCTTT. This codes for CASSWTRTLEAFF.

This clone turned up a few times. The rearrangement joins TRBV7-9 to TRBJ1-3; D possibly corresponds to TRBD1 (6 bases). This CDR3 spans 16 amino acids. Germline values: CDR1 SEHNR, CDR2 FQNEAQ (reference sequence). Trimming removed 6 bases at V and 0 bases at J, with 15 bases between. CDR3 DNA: TGTGCCAGCAGTTCCGAGGCAGGGGCCTCTGGAAACACCATATATTTT. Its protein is CASSSEAGASGNTIYF.

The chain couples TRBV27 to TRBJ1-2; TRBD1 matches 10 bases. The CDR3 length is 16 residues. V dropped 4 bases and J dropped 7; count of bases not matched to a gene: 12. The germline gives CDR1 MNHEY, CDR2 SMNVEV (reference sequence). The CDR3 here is CASSSLLPGQGGGYTF. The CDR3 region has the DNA TGTGCCAGCAGTTCCCTACTTCCTGGACAGGGGGGTGGCTACACCTTC.

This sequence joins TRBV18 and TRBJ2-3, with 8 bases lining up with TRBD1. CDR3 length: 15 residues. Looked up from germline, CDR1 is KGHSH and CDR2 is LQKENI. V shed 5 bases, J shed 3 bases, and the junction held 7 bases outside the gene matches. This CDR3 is CASSFGQGLTDTQYF. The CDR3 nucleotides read TGTGCCAGCTCATTCGGACAGGGATTAACAGATACGCAGTATTTT.

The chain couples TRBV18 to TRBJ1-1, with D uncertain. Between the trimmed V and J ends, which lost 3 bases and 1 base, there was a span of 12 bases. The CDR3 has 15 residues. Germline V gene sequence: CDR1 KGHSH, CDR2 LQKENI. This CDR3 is CASSPRMAPNTEAFF. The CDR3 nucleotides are TGTGCCAGCTCACCTCGAATGGCACCGAACACTGAAGCTTTCTTT.

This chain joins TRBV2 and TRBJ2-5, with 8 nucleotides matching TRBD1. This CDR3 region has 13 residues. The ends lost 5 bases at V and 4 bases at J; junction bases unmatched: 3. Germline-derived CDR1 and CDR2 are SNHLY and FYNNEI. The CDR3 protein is CASSRQGLETQYF. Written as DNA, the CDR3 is TGTGCCAGCAGTAGACAGGGGTTAGAGACCCAGTACTTC.

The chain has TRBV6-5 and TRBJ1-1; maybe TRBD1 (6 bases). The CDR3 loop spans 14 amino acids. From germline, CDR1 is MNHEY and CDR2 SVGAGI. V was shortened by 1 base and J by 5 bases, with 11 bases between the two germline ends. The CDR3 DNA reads TGTGCCAGCAGTTACTTGAAAACAGGGACTGAAGCTTTCTTT. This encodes CASSYLKTGTEAFF.

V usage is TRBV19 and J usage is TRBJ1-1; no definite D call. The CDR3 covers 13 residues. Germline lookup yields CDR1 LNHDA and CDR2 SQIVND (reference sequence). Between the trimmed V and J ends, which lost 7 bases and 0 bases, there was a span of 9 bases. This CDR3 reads CASKEGLNTEAFF. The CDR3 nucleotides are TGTGCCAGTAAGGAGGGCCTGAACACTGAAGCTTTCTTT.

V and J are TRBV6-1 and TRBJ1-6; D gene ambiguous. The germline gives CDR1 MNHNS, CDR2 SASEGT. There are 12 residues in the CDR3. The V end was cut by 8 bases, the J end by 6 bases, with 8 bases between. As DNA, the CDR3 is TGTGCCAGCGGAGGGCGTAATTCACCCCTCCACTTT. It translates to CASGGRNSPLHF.

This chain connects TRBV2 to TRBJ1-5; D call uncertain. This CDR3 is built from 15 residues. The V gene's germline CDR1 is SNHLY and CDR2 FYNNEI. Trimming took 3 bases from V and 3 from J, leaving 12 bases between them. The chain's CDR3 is CASSDKEGINQPQHF. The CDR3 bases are TGTGCCAGCAGTGATAAGGAGGGCATCAATCAGCCCCAGCATTTT.

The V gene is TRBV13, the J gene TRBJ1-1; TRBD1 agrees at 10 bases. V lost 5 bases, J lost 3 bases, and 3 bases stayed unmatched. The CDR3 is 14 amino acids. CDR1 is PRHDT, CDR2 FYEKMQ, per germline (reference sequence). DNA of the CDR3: TGTGCCAGCAGCAACGGACAGGGGGACACTGAAGCTTTCTTT. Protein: CASSNGQGDTEAFF.

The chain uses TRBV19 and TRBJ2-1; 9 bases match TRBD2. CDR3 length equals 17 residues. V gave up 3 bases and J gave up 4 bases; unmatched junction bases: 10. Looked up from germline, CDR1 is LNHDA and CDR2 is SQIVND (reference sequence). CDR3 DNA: TGTGCCAGTAGTATTACGGCGGGGGGGGTTCCTTACAATGAGCAGTTCTTC. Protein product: CASSITAGGVPYNEQFF.

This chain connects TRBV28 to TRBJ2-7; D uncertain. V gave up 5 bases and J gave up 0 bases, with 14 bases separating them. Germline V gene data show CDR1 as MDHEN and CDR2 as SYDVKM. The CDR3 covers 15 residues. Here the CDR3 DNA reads TGTGCCAGCAGTGAAATCAGGCCAAGCTCCTACGAGCAGTACTTC. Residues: CASSEIRPSSYEQYF.

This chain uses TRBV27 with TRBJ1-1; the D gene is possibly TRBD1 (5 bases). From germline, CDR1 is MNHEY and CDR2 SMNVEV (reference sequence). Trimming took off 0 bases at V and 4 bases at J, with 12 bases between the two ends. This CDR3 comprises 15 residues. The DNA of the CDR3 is TGTGCCAGCAGTTTATCGAGCGGGACCACCACTGAAGCTTTCTTT. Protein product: CASSLSSGTTTEAFF.

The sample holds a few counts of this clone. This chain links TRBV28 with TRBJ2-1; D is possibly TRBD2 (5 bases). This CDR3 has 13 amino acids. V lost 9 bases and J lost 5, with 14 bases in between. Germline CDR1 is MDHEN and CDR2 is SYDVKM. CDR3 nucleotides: TGTGCCAGTAAACTAACGGGGAACAATGAGCAGTTCTTC. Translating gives CASKLTGNNEQFF.

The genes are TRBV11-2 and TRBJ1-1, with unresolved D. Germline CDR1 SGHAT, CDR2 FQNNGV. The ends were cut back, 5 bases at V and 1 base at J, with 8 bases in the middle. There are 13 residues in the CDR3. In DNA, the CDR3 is TGTGCCAGCAGCGAGGGCCCGAACACTGAAGCTTTCTTT. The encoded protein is CASSEGPNTEAFF.

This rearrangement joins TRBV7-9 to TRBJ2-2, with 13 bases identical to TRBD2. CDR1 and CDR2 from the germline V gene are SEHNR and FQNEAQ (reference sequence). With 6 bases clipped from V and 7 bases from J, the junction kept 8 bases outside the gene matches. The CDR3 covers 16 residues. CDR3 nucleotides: TGTGCCAGCAGTTTTGGGACTAGCGGGGACGGCGGGGAGCTGTTTTTT. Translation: CASSFGTSGDGGELFF.

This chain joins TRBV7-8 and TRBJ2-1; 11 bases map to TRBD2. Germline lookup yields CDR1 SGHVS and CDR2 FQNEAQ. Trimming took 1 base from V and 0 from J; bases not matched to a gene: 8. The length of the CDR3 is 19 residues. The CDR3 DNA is TGTGCCAGCAGCTTAGGGAGGCTAGCGGGGGGCAGCTCCTACAATGAGCAGTTCTTC. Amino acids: CASSLGRLAGGSSYNEQFF. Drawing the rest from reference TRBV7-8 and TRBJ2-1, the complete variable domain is GAGVSQSPRYKVAKRGQDVALRCDPISGHVSLFWYQQALGQGPEFLTYFQNEAQLDKSGLPSDRFFAERPEGSVSTLKIQRTQQEDSAVYLCASSLGRLAGGSSYNEQFFGPGTRLTVL.

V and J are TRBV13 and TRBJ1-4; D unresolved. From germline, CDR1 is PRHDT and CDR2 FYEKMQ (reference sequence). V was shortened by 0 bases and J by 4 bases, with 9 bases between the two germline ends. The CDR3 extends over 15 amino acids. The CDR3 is CASSLGRQLNEKLFF. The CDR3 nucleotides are TGTGCCAGCAGCTTAGGGCGTCAACTTAATGAAAAACTGTTTTTT.

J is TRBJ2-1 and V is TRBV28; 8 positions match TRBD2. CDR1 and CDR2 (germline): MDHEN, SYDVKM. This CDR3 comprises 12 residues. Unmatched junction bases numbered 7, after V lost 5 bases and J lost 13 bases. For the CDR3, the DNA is TGTGCCAGCAGTGTAACTAGCGGAACACAGTTCTTC. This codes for CASSVTSGTQFF.

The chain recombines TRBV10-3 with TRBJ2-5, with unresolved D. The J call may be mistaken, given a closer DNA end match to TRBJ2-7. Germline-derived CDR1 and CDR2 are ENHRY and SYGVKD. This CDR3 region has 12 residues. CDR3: CAISLKDYEQYF. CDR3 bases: TGTGCCATCAGTCTAAAAGACTACGAGCAGTACTTC.

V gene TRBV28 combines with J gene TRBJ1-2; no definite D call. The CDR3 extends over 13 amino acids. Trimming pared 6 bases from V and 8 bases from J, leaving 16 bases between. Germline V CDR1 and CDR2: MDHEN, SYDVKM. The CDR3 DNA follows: TGTGCCAGCAGCCAATACCGACACGAAGGCTACACCTTC. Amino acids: CASSQYRHEGYTF.

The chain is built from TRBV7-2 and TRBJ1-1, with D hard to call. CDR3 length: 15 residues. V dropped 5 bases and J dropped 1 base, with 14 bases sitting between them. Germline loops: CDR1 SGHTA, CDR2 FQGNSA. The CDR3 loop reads CASSRGGLRNTEAFF. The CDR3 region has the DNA TGTGCCAGCAGCCGGGGAGGTCTGAGGAACACTGAAGCTTTCTTT.

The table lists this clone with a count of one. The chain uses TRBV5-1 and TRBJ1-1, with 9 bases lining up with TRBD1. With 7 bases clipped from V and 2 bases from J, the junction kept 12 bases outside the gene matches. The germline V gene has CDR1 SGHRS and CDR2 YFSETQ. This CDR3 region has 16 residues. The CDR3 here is CASGPSPGQGNTEAFF. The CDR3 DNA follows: TGCGCCAGCGGGCCATCTCCGGGACAGGGAAACACTGAAGCTTTCTTT. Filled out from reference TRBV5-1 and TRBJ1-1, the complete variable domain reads KAGVTQTPRYLIKTRGQQVTLSCSPISGHRSVSWYQQTPGQGLQFLFEYFSETQRNKGNFPGRFSGRQFSNSRSEMNVSTLELGDSALYLCASGPSPGQGNTEAFFGQGTRLTVV.